Only a few counts were recorded for the clone carrying this T cell receptor beta chain. What it binds is not known. The data were obtained in a study of T cells in Graves' hyperthyroidism and ophthalmopathy. Turning to the study itself: Staff took peripheral blood when the initial diagnosis was made, before any treatment began. Regarding the study as a whole: Researchers found most expanded thyroid clonotypes above 0.001 in blood as well.

The PBMCs had their origin in about 9.7 ml of fresh peripheral blood. Germline CDR1 reads KGHDR; CDR2 reads SFDVKD. V was cut by 4 bases and J by 7 bases, with 8 bases left in between. The CDR3 has 12 residues. Amplification yielded TCR beta CDR3 regions, with RNA transcripts as the source. HTBI primers were the set used in a first-round RT-PCR of the TCR CDR3. Via MiXCR, TCRdb re-called the multiplex PCR reads, giving one row per CDR3 protein. The repertoire consists of about 24,000 distinct CDR3 sequences, with about half occurring once and the leading ten covering around 25%. This clonotype originated in a woman in her thirties or forties with Graves' hyperthyroidism that later progressed to Graves' ophthalmopathy. Sequenced: blood. The rearrangement uses TRBV24-1 and TRBJ2-3; D uncertain. The CDR3: CATSDSAYTQYF. In DNA form, the CDR3 reads TGTGCCACCAGTGACTCGGCCTATACGCAGTATTTT.